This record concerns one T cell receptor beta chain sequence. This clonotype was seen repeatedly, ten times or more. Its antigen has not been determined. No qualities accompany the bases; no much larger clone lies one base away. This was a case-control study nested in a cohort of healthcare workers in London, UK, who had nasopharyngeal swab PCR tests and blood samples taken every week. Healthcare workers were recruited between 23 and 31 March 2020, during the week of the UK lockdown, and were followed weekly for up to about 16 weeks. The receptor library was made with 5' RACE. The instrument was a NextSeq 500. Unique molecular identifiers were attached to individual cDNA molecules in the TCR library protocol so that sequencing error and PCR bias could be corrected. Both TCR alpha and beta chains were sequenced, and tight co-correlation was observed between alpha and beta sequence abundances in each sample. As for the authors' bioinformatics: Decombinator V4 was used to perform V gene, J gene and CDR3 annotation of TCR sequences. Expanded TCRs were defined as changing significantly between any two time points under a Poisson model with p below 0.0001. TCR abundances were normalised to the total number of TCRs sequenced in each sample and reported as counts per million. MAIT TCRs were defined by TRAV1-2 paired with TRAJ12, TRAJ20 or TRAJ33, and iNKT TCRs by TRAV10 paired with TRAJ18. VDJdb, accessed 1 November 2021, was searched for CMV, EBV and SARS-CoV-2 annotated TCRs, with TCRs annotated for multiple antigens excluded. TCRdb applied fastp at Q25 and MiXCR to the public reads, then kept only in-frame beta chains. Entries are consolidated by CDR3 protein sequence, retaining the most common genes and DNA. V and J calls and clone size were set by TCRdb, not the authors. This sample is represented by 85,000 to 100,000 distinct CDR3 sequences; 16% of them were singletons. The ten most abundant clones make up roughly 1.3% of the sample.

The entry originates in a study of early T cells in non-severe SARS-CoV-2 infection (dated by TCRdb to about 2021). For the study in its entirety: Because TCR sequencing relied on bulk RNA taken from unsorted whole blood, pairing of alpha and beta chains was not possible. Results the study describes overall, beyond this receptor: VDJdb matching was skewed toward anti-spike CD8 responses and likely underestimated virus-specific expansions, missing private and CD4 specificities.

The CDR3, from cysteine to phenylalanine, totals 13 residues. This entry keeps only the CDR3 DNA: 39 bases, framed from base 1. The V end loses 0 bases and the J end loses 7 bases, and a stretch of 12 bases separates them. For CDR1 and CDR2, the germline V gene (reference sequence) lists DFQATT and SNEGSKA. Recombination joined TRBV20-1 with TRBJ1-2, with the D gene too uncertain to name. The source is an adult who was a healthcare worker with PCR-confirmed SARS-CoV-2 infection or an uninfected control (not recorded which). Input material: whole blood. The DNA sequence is TGCAGTGCTAGAGATGGGGTCTACCGTGGCTACACCTTC. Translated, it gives CSARDGVYRGYTF.